This T cell receptor (beta chain) was sequenced for a study of molecular identifiers for immune sequencing clone quantification. Sorting defined naive CD8 T cells as CD8+CD4-CCR7+CD45RA+. This clonotype was counted many times. Its antigen remains unknown. Points from the study as a whole: Sizes of clones that are highly expanded could be underestimated (if identical TCR molecules share a barcode). It was shown that clones above 20 RNA copies held over 99% of effector molecules, but under 1% in naive cells.

TCRdb recomputed calls from the PCR reads with MiXCR, one row per CDR3 protein. This sample carries about 97,000 distinct CDR3 sequences, more than 20% of them seen once, and the ten largest clones take more than 0.8%. The length of the CDR3 is 15 residues. The J segment lost 3 bases and the V segment lost 1 base, leaving 4 bases of the junction unmatched. The sequence was collected from a human donor in good health. Some libraries in this study had Jurkat cell RNA spiked in. Sequencing input: naive CD8+ T cells from blood, with Jurkat cell RNA spiked in. Noted subset: FACS-sorted CD8+CD4-CCR7+CD45RA+ naive T cells. V usage is TRBV12-3 or TRBV12-4 and J usage is TRBJ2-3; 7 bases fit TRBD1. CDR3 in amino acids: CASSLVVRGTDTQYF. For the CDR3, the DNA is TGTGCCAGCAGTTTAGTGGTCAGGGGGACAGATACGCAGTATTTT.